The source of this TCR beta chain is a study of blood T cell repertoires in COVID-19. About the study: Some COVID-19 samples were acute and others convalescent; all came from the United States, Italy and Spain. Sample material is recorded as cDNA or gDNA derived from T cells, B-cell-depleted T cells, or PBMCs.

Followed longitudinally, the Seattle patients had been enrolled during active infection. J gave up 1 base and V 0 bases, and 2 bases lay outside the gene matches. The CDR3 covers 17 residues. Germline lookup yields CDR1 SGHVS and CDR2 FNYEAQ. In the authors' methods: Nucleated cell counts were estimated from reference gene primer amplification. The repertoire was sequenced with immunoSEQ multiplex PCR; TCRdb's copy has only in-frame clones and lacks some. That table gives V, J and clone size, and the DNA gave D and trimming. The data show fewer than 70,000 clones, around 83% seen once. This TCR derives from a young man with COVID-19, enrolled during active disease. The chain combines TRBV7-6 with TRBJ2-6; TRBD1 matches at 8 bases. The sample taken for sequencing was peripheral blood. The CDR3 loop is CASSLAWTGSGANVLTF. The CDR3 region has the DNA TGTGCCAGCAGCTTAGCGTGGACAGGGTCTGGGGCCAACGTCCTGACTTTC.